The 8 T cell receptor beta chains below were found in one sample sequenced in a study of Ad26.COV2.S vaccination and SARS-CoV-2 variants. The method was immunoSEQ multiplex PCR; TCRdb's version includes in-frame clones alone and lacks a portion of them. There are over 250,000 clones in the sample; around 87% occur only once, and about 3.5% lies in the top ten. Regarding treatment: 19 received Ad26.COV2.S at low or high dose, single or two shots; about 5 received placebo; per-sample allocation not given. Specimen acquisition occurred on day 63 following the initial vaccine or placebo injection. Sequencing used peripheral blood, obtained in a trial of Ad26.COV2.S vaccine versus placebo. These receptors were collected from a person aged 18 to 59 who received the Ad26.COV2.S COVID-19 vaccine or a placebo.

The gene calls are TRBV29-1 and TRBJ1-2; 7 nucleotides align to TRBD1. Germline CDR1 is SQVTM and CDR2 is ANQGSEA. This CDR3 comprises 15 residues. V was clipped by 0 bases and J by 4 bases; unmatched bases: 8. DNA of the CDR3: TGCAGCGTTGAAGATCCAGGGGCAGGGGGCTATGGCTACACCTTC. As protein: CSVEDPGAGGYGYTF.

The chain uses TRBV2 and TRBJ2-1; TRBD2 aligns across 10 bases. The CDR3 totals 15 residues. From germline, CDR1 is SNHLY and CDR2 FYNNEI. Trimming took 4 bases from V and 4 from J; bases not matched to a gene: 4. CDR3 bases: TGTGCCAGCAGTGTGGCTAGCGGGAGTTACAATGAGCAGTTCTTC. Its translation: CASSVASGSYNEQFF.

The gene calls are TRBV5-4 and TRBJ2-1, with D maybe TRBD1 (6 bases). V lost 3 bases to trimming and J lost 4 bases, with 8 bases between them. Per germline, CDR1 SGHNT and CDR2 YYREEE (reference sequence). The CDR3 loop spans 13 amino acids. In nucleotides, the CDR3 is TGTGCCAGCAGCTCGACAGGTTACAATGAGCAGTTCTTC. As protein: CASSSTGYNEQFF.

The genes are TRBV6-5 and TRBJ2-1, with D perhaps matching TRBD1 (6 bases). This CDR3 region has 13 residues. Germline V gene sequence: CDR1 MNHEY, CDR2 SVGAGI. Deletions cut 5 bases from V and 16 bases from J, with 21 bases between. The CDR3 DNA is TGTGCCAGCAGTATCCGGACAGCCTGGGGAAACTTCTTC. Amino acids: CASSIRTAWGNFF.

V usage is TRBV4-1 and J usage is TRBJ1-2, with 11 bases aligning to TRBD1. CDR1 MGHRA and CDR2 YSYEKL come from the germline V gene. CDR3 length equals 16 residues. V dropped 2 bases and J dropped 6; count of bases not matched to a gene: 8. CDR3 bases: TGCGCCAGCAGCCAACAAGGGACAGGGGGGTCCGATGGCTACACCTTC. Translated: CASSQQGTGGSDGYTF.

CDR3 in DNA: TGTGCCAGCAGCCTAGGACAGGGACCGCAGTACTTC. Its translation is CASSLGQGPQYF. The V call is TRBV9, the J call TRBJ2-7; 8 nucleotides match TRBD1. There are 12 residues in the CDR3. V shed 4 bases, J shed 9 bases, and the junction held 6 bases outside the gene matches. Per germline, CDR1 SGDLS and CDR2 YYNGEE.

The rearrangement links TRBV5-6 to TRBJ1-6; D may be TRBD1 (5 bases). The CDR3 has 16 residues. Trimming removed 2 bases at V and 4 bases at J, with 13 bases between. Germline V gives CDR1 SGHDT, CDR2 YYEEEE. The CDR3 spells CASSFKGDMYNSPLHF. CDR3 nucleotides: TGTGCCAGCAGCTTCAAAGGGGATATGTATAATTCACCCCTCCACTTT. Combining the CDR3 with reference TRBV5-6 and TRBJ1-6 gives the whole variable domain DAGVTQSPTHLIKTRGQQVTLRCSPKSGHDTVSWYQQALGQGPQFIFQYYEEEERQRGNFPDRFSGHQFPNYSSELNVNALLLGDSALYLCASSFKGDMYNSPLHFGNGTRLTVT.

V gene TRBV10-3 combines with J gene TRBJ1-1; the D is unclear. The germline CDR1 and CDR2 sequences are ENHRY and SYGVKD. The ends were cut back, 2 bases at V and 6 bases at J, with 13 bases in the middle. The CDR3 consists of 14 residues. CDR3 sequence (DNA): TGTGCCATCAGTGAGGCAGGATTCTCGTCTGAAGCTTTCTTT. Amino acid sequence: CAISEAGFSSEAFF.